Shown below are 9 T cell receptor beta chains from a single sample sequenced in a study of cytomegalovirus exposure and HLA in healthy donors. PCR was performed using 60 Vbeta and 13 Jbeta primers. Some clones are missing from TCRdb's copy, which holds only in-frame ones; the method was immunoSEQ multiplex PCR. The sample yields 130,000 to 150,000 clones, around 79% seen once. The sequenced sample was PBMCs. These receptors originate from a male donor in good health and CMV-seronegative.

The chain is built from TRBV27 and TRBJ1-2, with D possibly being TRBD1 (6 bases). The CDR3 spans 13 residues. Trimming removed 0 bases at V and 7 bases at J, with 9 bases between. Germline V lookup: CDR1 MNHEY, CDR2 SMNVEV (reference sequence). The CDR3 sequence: CASSLSGGLGYTF. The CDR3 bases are TGTGCCAGCAGTTTATCGGGGGGGCTTGGCTACACCTTC.

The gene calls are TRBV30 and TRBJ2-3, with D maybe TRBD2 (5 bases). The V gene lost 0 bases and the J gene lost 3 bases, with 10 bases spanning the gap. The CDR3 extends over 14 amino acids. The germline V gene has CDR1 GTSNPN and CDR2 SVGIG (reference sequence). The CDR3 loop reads CAWSVGRETDTQYF. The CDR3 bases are TGTGCCTGGAGTGTAGGGAGAGAGACAGATACGCAGTATTTT.

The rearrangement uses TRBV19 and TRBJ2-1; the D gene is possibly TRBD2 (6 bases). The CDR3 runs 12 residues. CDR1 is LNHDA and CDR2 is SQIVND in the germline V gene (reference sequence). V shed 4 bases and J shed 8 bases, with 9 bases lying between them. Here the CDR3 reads CASSTPGDEQFF. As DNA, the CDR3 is TGTGCCAGTAGTACGCCGGGAGATGAGCAGTTCTTC.

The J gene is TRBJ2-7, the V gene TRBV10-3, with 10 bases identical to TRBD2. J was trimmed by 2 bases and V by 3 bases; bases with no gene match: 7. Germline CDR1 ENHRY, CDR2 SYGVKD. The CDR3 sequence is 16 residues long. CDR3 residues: CAISEPRLAGPYEQYF. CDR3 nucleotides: TGTGCCATCAGTGAACCAAGACTAGCGGGCCCCTACGAGCAGTACTTC.

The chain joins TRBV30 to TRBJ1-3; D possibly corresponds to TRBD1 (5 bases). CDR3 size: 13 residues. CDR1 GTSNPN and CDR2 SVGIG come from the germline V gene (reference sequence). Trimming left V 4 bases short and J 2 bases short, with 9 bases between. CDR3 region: CAWTWGAGNTIYF. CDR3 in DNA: TGTGCCTGGACGTGGGGGGCTGGAAACACCATATATTTT.

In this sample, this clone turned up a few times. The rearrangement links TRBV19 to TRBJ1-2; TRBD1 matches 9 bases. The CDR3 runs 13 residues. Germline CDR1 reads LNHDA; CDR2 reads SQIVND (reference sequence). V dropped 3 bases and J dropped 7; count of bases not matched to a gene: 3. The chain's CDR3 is CASSIGTGLGYTF. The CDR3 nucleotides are TGTGCCAGTAGTATTGGGACAGGGCTTGGCTACACCTTC. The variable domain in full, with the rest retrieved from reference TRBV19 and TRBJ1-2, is DGGITQSPKYLFRKEGQNVTLSCEQNLNHDAMYWYRQDPGQGLRLIYYSQIVNDFQKGDIAEGYSVSREKKESFPLTVTSAQKNPTAFYLCASSIGTGLGYTFGSGTRLTVV.

In DNA form, the CDR3 reads TGTGCCAGCTCACCACCGGGGGACAGGGGGACCTACAATGAGCAGTTCTTC. This sequence encodes CASSPPGDRGTYNEQFF. V usage is TRBV18 and J usage is TRBJ2-1, with 11 bases aligning to TRBD1. V shed 0 bases, J shed 2 bases, and the junction held 3 bases outside the gene matches. Germline CDR1 KGHSH, CDR2 LQKENI. The CDR3 consists of 17 residues.

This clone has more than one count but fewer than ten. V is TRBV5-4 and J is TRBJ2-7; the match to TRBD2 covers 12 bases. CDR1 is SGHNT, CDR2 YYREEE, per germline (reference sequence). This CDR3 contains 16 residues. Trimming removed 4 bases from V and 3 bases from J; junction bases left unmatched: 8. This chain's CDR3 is CASSKLAGGVNYEQYF. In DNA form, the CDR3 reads TGTGCCAGCAGCAAACTAGCGGGAGGAGTGAACTACGAGCAGTACTTC.

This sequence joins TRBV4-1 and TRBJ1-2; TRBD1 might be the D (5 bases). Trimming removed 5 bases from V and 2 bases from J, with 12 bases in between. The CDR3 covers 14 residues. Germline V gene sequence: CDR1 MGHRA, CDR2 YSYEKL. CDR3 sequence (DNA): TGCGCCAGCAGCGAAGGGTCAGGGAACTATGGCTACACCTTC. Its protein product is CASSEGSGNYGYTF.